This TCR beta chain was recorded in a study of cytomegalovirus exposure and HLA in healthy donors (dated by TCRdb to about 2017). Regarding the complete study: A later analysis indicated that the 120 or so validation repertoires were generated on the platform also employed for the roughly 650 repertoires of the first cohort. In addition to the first cohort of around 670 subjects, a separate validation cohort of about 120 different subjects was used. High-throughput TCR immunosequencing, statistical association of individual TCRs with disease status, and machine learning were combined to predict cytomegalovirus infection status. The aim of the study was to test whether cataloging public T cell receptors could identify signatures of past pathogen exposure.

Summary of the overall study and its limitations: A later analysis found that TCRs clustered in the first cohort also tended to co-occur in the 95 to 150 validation repertoires, with more than 90% of cluster scores above 0. Most TCR sequences were observed very rarely across donors, whereas some public TCRs were present in many individuals. Cytomegalovirus status was reported to be diagnosed by the classifier with high specificity and sensitivity in both the original and validation cohorts. A total of 150 or so TCR beta chains were listed by the study as associated with cytomegalovirus. A few of the identified cytomegalovirus-associated TCR beta chains were confirmed in vitro to be specific for cytomegalovirus antigens. A later analysis had no HLA typing for the validation cohort, so co-occurrence there was scored across all 110 or so repertoires. According to the authors, the approach could potentially be generalized to other disease states and immunological phenotypes.

Library creation used the immunoSEQ multiplex PCR assay. Per the source publication's procedure: To diagnose cytomegalovirus status from the catalog of TCR beta chain sequences, a statistical classification framework was built. TCRdb took over this immuneACCESS table, retaining in-frame rearrangements with V and J assigned. Such tables are incomplete; in checked studies, under half of the missing clones stem from an unresolved V gene, and the remainder is unexplained. V and J calls and clone size are copied from that table; D and trimming were computed from the DNA. This sample holds roughly 150,000 clones; under 90% were observed only once. 4% to 4.5% of the sample is in the top ten clones. The donors were included in the validation cohort of 120 subjects, a group kept apart from the roughly 730-subject first cohort. The count of this clone is one. Which antigen it targets is not known. Base quality data are lacking; no much larger clone is found one base away.

Per the germline V gene, ENHRY is the CDR1 and SYGVKD is the CDR2. There are 12 amino acids in the CDR3, from cysteine to phenylalanine inclusive. Of the read, only the CDR3 DNA is kept; its 36 bases are in frame from base 1. V loses 10 bases of germline sequence and J loses 6 bases, and the interval between the two ends is 13 bases. The sequenced sample consisted of PBMCs. Recombination connected TRBV10-3 to TRBJ2-1; TRBD2 is possibly the D segment (6 matching bases). The source of this sequence is a man younger than 35 in good health and CMV-seropositive. The CDR3: CATSLAINEQFF. The DNA sequence is given as TGTGCCACCTCTCTAGCGATCAATGAGCAGTTCTTC.